This is a list of T cell receptor beta chains from one sample in a study of response to subunit inactivated influenza vaccine. From the RT-PCR reads, TCRdb called clonotypes with MiXCR, one entry per CDR3 protein. The table shows 500,000 to 600,000 distinct CDR3 sequences, with 16% occurring only once. Sequences were derived from CD4+ T cells sorted from PBMCs, sampled around 25 months after vaccination. The receptors were gathered from a man between 50 and 75 years old who received an inactivated influenza vaccine. The CDR3 runs from the conserved cysteine through the conserved F or W. The order of the fields is J gene, D gene, V gene, CDR3 length, clone size, CDR3 DNA, CDR3 protein. D genes are given only for firm matches. Part of the rows lack a size; the others show once, few, many or a class for expanded clones.

TRBJ2-5 TRBD2 TRBV5-1 13 few TGCGCCAGCAGCCAGGGGACTAGCGGGGCCCAGTACTTC CASSQGTSGAQYF
TRBJ2-1 TRBD2 TRBV11-1 18 once TGTGCCAGCAGCCCCGACCGACTAGCGGGAGGCCCCCACAATGAGCAGTTCTTC CASSPDRLAGGPHNEQFF
TRBJ2-2 TRBD1 TRBV5-1 16 . TGCGCCAGCAGCTTGGAGGGACAGGGTTTCACCGGGGAGCTGTTTTTT CASSLEGQGFTGELFF
TRBJ2-1 . TRBV20-1 14 . TGCAGTGCTAAAAGTGGGACTTTTGGCTATGAGCAGTTCTTC CSAKSGTFGYEQFF
TRBJ2-3 . TRBV7-2 14 . TGTGCCAGCAGCTTAGGATGGAACACAGATACGCAGTATTTT CASSLGWNTDTQYF
TRBJ2-5 TRBD2 TRBV4-2 18 . TGTGCCAGCAGCCAAGTTCTCGCGGGGGGAGGCTCGGGGGAGACCCAGTACTTC CASSQVLAGGGSGETQYF
TRBJ2-3 TRBD2 TRBV10-3 14 many TGTGCCATCAGGCCGCGGGGGGGAACAGATACGCAGTATTTT CAIRPRGGTDTQYF
TRBJ2-3 . TRBV5-6 16 many TGTGCCAGCAGCGCCCTAGGACGGGGGAGCACAGATACGCAGTATTTT CASSALGRGSTDTQYF
TRBJ1-1 . TRBV3-1 14 . TGTGCCAGCAGCCAAGTGGCCAGGAACACTGAAGCTTTCTTT CASSQVARNTEAFF
TRBJ2-1 . TRBV4-1 16 few TGCGCCAGCAGCCAAGATTTGGGGGGTAAATACAATGAGCAGTTCTTC CASSQDLGGKYNEQFF
TRBJ2-5 . TRBV10-3 13 few TGTGCCACCAAAGACGGATTGGAAGAGACCCAGTACTTC CATKDGLEETQYF
TRBJ2-3 . TRBV5-1 17 . TGCGCCAGCAGCTTGGGGCATCGGGACCCCGACACAGATACGCAGTATTTT CASSLGHRDPDTDTQYF
TRBJ2-1 . TRBV20-1 13 few TGCAGTGCTCCAATAGAGGGATACAATGAGCAGTTCTTC CSAPIEGYNEQFF
TRBJ2-1 TRBD2 TRBV7-3 15 few TGTGCCAGCAGCGAGTTAGCGGGGGGACTCGGCGAGCAGTTCTTC CASSELAGGLGEQFF
TRBJ2-1 . TRBV29-1 12 many TGCAGCTTCCCCGTGGGGAACAATGAGCAGTTCTTC CSFPVGNNEQFF
TRBJ2-1 . TRBV10-3 15 . TGTGCCATCAGTACCGGGACTCAGGGGAGCAATGAGCAGTTCTTC CAISTGTQGSNEQFF
TRBJ2-3 TRBD1 TRBV6-1 18 few TGTGCCAGCAGCCCCGGGACAGGGGTCTTGAGTAGCACAGATACGCAGTATTTT CASSPGTGVLSSTDTQYF
TRBJ2-1 . TRBV29-1 15 . TGCAGCGTTGAAGATCGGGGGAAATCCTACAATGAGCAGTTCTTC CSVEDRGKSYNEQFF
TRBJ1-5 TRBD1 TRBV19 14 once TGTGCCAGTAAAAGGGGACAGGGAAATCAGCCCCAGCATTTT CASKRGQGNQPQHF
TRBJ2-2 . TRBV30 15 . TGTGCCTGGAGTGTTGGCGGGGTTGGAACCGGGGAGCTGTTTTTT CAWSVGGVGTGELFF
TRBJ2-5 . TRBV28 13 . TGTGCCAGCGGAAACAGGGTCGAAGAGACCCAGTACTTC CASGNRVEETQYF
TRBJ2-7 . TRBV28 13 . TGTGCCAGCACCCCCAGGCAGGCCTACGAGCAGTACTTC CASTPRQAYEQYF
TRBJ2-5 TRBD2 TRBV18 14 many TGTGCCAGCTCAGCCGGACTAGCGGGGGAGACCCAGTACTTC CASSAGLAGETQYF
TRBJ1-2 . TRBV7-2 12 few TGTGCCAGCAGCAAGGGGGTTATGGGCTACACCTTC CASSKGVMGYTF
TRBJ2-3 . TRBV27 16 . TGTGCCAGCAGTTTATCATACCGCCCAAGCACAGATACGCAGTATTTT CASSLSYRPSTDTQYF
TRBJ2-3 TRBD2 TRBV29-1 14 many TGCAGCGTTGATTCCAGCGGGAGGTCAGATACGCAGTATTTT CSVDSSGRSDTQYF
TRBJ2-5 TRBD1 TRBV5-6 14 many TGTGCCAGCAGCTTCGGGACAGAACAAGAGACCCAGTACTTC CASSFGTEQETQYF
TRBJ1-6 TRBD1 TRBV9 14 few TGTGCCAGCAGCACGGGACAGCCCACAGATCCCCTCCACTTT CASSTGQPTDPLHF
TRBJ2-7 . TRBV3-1 15 few TGTGCCAGCAGCCAACGAGCCCGAAACTCCTACGAGCAGTACTTC CASSQRARNSYEQYF
TRBJ2-3 . TRBV29-1 13 few TGCAGCGTTGGGAAGGAGGGCACAGATACGCAGTATTTT CSVGKEGTDTQYF